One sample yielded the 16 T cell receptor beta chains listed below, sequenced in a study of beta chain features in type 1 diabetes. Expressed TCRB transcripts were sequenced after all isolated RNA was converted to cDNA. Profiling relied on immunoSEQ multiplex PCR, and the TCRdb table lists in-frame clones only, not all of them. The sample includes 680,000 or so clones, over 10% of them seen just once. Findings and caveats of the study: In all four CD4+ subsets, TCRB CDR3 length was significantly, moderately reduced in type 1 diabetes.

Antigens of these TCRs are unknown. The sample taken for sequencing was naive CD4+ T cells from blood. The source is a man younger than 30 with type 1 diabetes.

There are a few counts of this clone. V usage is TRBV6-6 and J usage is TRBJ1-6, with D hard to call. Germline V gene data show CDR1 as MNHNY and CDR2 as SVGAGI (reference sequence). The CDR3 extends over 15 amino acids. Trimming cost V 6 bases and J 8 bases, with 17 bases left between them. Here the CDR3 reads CASRNVGVRDSPLHF. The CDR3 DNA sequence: TGTGCCAGCAGGAATGTCGGGGTTAGAGATTCACCCCTCCACTTT.

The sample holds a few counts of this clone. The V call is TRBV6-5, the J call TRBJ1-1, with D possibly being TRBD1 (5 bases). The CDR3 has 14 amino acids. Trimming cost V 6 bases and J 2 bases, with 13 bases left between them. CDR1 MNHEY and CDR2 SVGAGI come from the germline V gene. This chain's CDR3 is CASRGVTDNTEAFF. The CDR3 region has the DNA TGTGCCAGCAGGGGGGTCACCGACAACACTGAAGCTTTCTTT.

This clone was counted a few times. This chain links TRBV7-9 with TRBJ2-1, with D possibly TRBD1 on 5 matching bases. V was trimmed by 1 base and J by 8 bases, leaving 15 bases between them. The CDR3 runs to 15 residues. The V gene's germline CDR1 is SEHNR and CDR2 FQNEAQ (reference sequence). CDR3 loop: CASSLGPHEGDEQFF. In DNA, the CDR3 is TGTGCCAGCAGCTTAGGGCCCCATGAAGGGGATGAGCAGTTCTTC.

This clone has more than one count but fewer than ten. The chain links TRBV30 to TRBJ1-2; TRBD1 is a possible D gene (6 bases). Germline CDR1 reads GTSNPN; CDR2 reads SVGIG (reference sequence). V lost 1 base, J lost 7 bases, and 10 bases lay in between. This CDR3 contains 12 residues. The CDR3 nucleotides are TGTGCCTGGAGTGGCAGGGGTCCTGGCTACACCTTC. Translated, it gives CAWSGRGPGYTF.

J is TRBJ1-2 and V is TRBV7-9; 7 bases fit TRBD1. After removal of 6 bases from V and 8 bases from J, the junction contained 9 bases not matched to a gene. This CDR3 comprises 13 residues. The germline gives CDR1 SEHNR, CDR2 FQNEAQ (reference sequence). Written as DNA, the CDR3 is TGTGCCAGCAGACAAGACAGGGCATGGGGCTACACCTTC. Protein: CASRQDRAWGYTF.

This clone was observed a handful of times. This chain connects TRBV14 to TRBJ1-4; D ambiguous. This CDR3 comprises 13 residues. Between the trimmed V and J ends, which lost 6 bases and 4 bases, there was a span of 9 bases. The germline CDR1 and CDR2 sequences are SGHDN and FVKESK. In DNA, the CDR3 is TGTGCCAGCAGTAGGCAGAATAATGAAAAACTGTTTTTT. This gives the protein CASSRQNNEKLFF.

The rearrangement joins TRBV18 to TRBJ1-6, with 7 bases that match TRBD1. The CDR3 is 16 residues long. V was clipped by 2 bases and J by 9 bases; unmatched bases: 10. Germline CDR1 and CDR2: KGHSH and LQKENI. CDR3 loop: CASSPGIQGVSSPLHF. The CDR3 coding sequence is TGTGCCAGCTCACCAGGGATTCAGGGGGTGAGTTCACCCCTCCACTTT.

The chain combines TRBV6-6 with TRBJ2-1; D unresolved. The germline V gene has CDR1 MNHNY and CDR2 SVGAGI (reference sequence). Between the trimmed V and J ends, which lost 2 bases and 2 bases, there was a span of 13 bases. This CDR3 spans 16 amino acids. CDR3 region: CASSYSAGVAYNEQFF. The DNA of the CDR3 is TGTGCCAGCAGTTACAGCGCTGGGGTAGCCTACAATGAGCAGTTCTTC.

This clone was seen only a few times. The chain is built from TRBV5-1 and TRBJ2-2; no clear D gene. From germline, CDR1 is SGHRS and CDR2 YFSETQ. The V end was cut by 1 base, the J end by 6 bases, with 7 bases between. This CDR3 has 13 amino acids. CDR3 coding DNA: TGCGCCAGCAGCTTGAGGGCGGCCGGGGAGCTGTTTTTT. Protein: CASSLRAAGELFF.

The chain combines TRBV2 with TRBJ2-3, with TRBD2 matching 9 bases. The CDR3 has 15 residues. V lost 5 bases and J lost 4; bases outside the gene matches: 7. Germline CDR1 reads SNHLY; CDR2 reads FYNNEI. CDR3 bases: TGTGCCAGCAGTCCTCGGACTAGCGCGGCAGATACGCAGTATTTT. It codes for CASSPRTSAADTQYF. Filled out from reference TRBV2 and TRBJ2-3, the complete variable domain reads EPEVTQTPSHQVTQMGQEVILRCVPISNHLYFYWYRQILGQKVEFLVSFYNNEISEKSEIFDDQFSVERPDGSNFTLKIRSTKLEDSAMYFCASSPRTSAADTQYFGPGTRLTVL.

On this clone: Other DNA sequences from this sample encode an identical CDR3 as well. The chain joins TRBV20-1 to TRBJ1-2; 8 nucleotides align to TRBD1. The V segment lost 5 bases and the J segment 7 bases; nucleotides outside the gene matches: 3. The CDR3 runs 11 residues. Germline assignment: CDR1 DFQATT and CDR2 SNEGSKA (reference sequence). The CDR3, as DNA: TGCAGTGCTCCAACAGGGGGTGGCTACACCTTC. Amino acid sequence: CSAPTGGGYTF.

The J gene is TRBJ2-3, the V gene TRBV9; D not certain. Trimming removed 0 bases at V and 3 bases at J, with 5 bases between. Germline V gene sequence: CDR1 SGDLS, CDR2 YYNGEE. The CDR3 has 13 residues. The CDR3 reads CASSVGRTDTQYF. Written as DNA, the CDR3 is TGTGCCAGCAGCGTAGGCCGAACAGATACGCAGTATTTT.

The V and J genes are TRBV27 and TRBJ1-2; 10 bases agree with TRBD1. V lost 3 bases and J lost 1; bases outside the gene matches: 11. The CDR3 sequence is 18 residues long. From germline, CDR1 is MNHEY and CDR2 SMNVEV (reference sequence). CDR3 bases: TGTGCCAGCAGTTTCGTCCGGGACAGGGGTGGAAATAACTATGGCTACACCTTC. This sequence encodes CASSFVRDRGGNNYGYTF.

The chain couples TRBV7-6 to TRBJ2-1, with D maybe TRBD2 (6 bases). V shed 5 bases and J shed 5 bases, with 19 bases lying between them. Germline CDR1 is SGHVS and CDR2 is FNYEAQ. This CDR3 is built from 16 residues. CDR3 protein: CASSDPLRDLDNEQFF. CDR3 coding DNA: TGTGCCAGCAGCGACCCTCTCCGGGACTTAGACAATGAGCAGTTCTTC.

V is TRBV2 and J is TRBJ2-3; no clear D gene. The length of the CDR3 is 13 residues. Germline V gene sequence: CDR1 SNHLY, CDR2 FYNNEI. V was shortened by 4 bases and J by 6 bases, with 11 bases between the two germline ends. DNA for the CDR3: TGTGCCAGCAGTGGGTTGGGGTCGGATACGCAGTATTTT. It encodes CASSGLGSDTQYF.

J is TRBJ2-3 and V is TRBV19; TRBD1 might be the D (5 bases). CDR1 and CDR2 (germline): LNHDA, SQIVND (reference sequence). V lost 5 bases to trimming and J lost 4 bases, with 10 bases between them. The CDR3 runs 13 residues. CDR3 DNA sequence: TGTGCCAGTAGTCAGGGTTCGGCAGATACGCAGTATTTT. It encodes CASSQGSADTQYF.